This T cell receptor (beta chain) was documented in a study of blood T cells in healthy people across ages. Study-wide points: Possibly confounding the expanded clonotype changes was the fact that donor CMV status was unknown.

It was with a sample-barcoded 5' primer and a J-beta primer mix that a second PCR of about 6 to 12 cycles was run. A template-switch adaptor containing 12 random nucleotides labeled each cDNA molecule. TCRdb ran MiXCR on the 5' RACE reads and lists one entry per CDR3 protein. The repertoire consists of roughly 1.4 million distinct CDR3 sequences, with approximately 59% occurring once and the leading ten covering 6.7%. The donors, aged roughly 6 to 100, were healthy Caucasians from Russia. There were at least 5.5 micrograms of total RNA extracted from every sample. Germline V lookup: CDR1 LGHNA, CDR2 YNFKEQ. The CDR3 extends over 16 amino acids. Between the trimmed V and J ends, which lost 1 base and 4 bases, there was a span of 15 bases. About this clonotype itself: Its antigen is as yet unknown.

Sample: blood. This rearrangement joins TRBV4-2 to TRBJ2-3; D not resolved. The receptor comes from a young man in good health. CDR3 sequence (DNA): TGTGCCAGCAGCCAAGGAACCGCGAGGTACCCAGATACGCAGTATTTT. Translated, it gives CASSQGTARYPDTQYF.